The 14 T cell receptor beta chains listed next were all sequenced from one sample in a study of blood T cells in healthy people across ages. PCR was performed a second time for roughly 6 to 12 cycles using a sample-barcoded 5' primer and a J-beta primer mix. One entry per CDR3 protein results from TCRdb running MiXCR on the 5' RACE reads. In the table there are over a million distinct CDR3 sequences, under 55% of which are singletons. Sequencing input: blood. These receptors originate from a woman aged 18-30 years in good health.

This clonotype was observed a single time. This rearrangement joins TRBV28 to TRBJ2-3; D remains ambiguous. V lost 8 bases to trimming and J lost 5 bases, with 14 bases between them. Germline CDR1 is MDHEN and CDR2 is SYDVKM. The CDR3 covers 13 residues. This CDR3 reads CASGLGIIDTQYF. CDR3 in DNA: TGTGCCAGCGGCCTGGGTATTATAGATACGCAGTATTTT.

V and J are TRBV27 and TRBJ1-6; D unclear. This CDR3 is built from 15 residues. Trimming cost V 6 bases and J 0 bases, with 9 bases left between them. Germline V lookup: CDR1 MNHEY, CDR2 SMNVEV (reference sequence). The CDR3 DNA sequence: TGTGCCAGCAGAGCTGGGAGCTCCTATAATTCACCCCTCCACTTT. It yields the protein CASRAGSSYNSPLHF.

The rearrangement uses TRBV6-5 and TRBJ2-3; 7 nucleotides agree with TRBD1. This CDR3 is built from 14 residues. Trimming cost V 2 bases and J 4 bases; bases outside gene matches: 3. The V gene's germline CDR1 is MNHEY and CDR2 SVGAGI. Here the CDR3 DNA reads TGTGCCAGCAGTTACCAAGGGACAGCAGATACGCAGTATTTT. It translates to CASSYQGTADTQYF.

V and J are TRBV4-2 and TRBJ2-1, with TRBD2 identical over 11 bases. CDR3 length: 16 residues. The trim removed 6 bases at V and 7 bases at J, leaving 11 bases unmatched. Germline V gene data show CDR1 as LGHNA and CDR2 as YNFKEQ. The CDR3: CASSSPLTSGINEQFF. The CDR3, as DNA: TGTGCCAGCAGTTCCCCCTTGACTAGCGGGATTAATGAGCAGTTCTTC.

This sequence joins TRBV2 and TRBJ1-6, with 10 bases lining up with TRBD1. V shed 8 bases, J shed 9 bases, and the junction held 10 bases outside the gene matches. The length of the CDR3 is 15 residues. Germline V CDR1 and CDR2: SNHLY, FYNNEI. The CDR3 loop reads CASGPEGQGTSPLHF. The DNA for the CDR3 is TGTGCCAGCGGACCCGAGGGACAGGGGACTTCACCCCTCCACTTT.

This clonotype was counted once. The genes are TRBV27 and TRBJ2-1; possibly TRBD2 for D (6 bases). V was trimmed by 4 bases and J by 8 bases, leaving 15 bases between them. Germline V gene data show CDR1 as MNHEY and CDR2 as SMNVEV (reference sequence). The CDR3 runs 14 residues. CDR3 sequence reads: CASSSGLVPDEQFF. CDR3 bases: TGTGCCAGCAGTTCGGGACTTGTTCCCGATGAGCAGTTCTTC.

This clonotype appeared a few times. The chain links TRBV20-1 to TRBJ2-1, with 12 bases matching TRBD2. CDR1 is DFQATT, CDR2 SNEGSKA, per germline (reference sequence). The V and J ends lost 1 base and 2 bases, in that order; junction bases with no gene match: 3. The CDR3 runs 16 residues. The DNA of the CDR3 is TGCAGTGCTAGAGTCCCTAGCGGGGGGGCCTACAATGAGCAGTTCTTC. Residues: CSARVPSGGAYNEQFF.

About this clonotype: Mismatch with germline at one junction end may stem from a read error. This chain connects TRBV7-4 to TRBJ1-2, with D possibly TRBD1 on 5 matching bases. This CDR3 region has 16 residues. CDR1 SGHVT and CDR2 SQSDAQ come from the germline V gene. The DNA of the CDR3 is TGTGCCTGCAGCTTAGTGGCCAACAGAAGGCCAGGGAGCTACACCTTC. It specifies CACSLVANRRPGSYTF.

This clonotype appeared once. V usage is TRBV29-1 and J usage is TRBJ1-1; no clear D gene. V was clipped by 0 bases and J by 7 bases, with 6 bases between them. The CDR3 consists of 11 residues. Germline lookup yields CDR1 SQVTM and CDR2 ANQGSEA. The CDR3 coding sequence is TGCAGCGTTGAAGATGACGGTGAAGCTTTCTTT. Amino acids: CSVEDDGEAFF.

This clonotype showed up many times. The V gene is TRBV7-3, the J gene TRBJ1-5; possibly TRBD1 for D (5 bases). Trimming cost V 6 bases and J 4 bases, with 10 bases left between them. The CDR3 extends over 13 amino acids. Germline-derived CDR1 and CDR2 are SGHTA and FQGTGA. The CDR3 DNA reads as TGTGCCAGCAGTCCTGACAGAAATCAGCCCCAGCATTTT. This translates into CASSPDRNQPQHF.

This clonotype has a count of ten or more. This chain links TRBV5-5 with TRBJ1-1; no reliable D call. This CDR3 spans 12 amino acids. The V end lost 4 bases, the J end lost 4 bases, and 8 bases lay between the germline ends. CDR1 and CDR2 from the germline V gene are SGHKS and YYEKEE (reference sequence). CDR3 nucleotides: TGTGCCAGCAGCCTACAGAGCACTGAAGCTTTCTTT. Its translation is CASSLQSTEAFF. Filled out from reference TRBV5-5 and TRBJ1-1, the complete variable domain reads DAGVTQSPTHLIKTRGQQVTLRCSPISGHKSVSWYQQVLGQGPQFIFQYYEKEERGRGNFPDRFSARQFPNYSSELNVNALLLGDSALYLCASSLQSTEAFFGQGTRLTVV.

The gene calls are TRBV27 and TRBJ2-7; the match to TRBD1 covers 7 bases. The CDR3 totals 13 residues. The V gene's germline CDR1 is MNHEY and CDR2 SMNVEV (reference sequence). V was clipped by 5 bases and J by 5 bases; unmatched bases: 6. CDR3 sequence reads: CASSTPTGNEQYF. CDR3 in DNA: TGTGCCAGCAGTACCCCGACAGGGAACGAGCAGTACTTC.

The J gene is TRBJ2-1, the V gene TRBV28, with 10 bases fitting TRBD2. Per the germline V gene, CDR1 is MDHEN and CDR2 is SYDVKM. CDR3 size: 16 residues. Trimming at V came to 5 bases and at J to 8 bases, leaving 12 bases not matched to a gene. The CDR3 DNA reads as TGTGCCAGCAGTCTGAGGGCTAGCGGGAGTTATTATGAGCAGTTCTTC. It codes for CASSLRASGSYYEQFF.

This clonotype was observed a handful of times. The chain uses TRBV20-1 and TRBJ1-1; D remains unclear. There are 11 residues in the CDR3. V lost 7 bases and J lost 1, with 7 bases in between. CDR1 and CDR2 (germline): DFQATT, SNEGSKA (reference sequence). This CDR3 is CSGVQNTEAFF. The DNA for the CDR3 is TGCAGTGGGGTCCAGAACACTGAAGCTTTCTTT.